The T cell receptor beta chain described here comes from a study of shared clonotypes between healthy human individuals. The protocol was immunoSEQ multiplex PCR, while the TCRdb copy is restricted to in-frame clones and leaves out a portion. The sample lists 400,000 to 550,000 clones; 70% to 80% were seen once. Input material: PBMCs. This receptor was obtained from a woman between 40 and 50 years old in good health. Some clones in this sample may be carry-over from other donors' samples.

The CDR3 sequence is CAWSVLQDYGYTF. In DNA, the CDR3 is TGTGCCTGGAGTGTACTCCAGGACTATGGCTACACCTTC. V is TRBV30 and J is TRBJ1-2; D remains unclear. Germline assignment: CDR1 GTSNPN and CDR2 SVGIG (reference sequence). The CDR3 is 13 amino acids. The germline V and J ends were trimmed by 0 bases and 3 bases, with 8 bases remaining between them.